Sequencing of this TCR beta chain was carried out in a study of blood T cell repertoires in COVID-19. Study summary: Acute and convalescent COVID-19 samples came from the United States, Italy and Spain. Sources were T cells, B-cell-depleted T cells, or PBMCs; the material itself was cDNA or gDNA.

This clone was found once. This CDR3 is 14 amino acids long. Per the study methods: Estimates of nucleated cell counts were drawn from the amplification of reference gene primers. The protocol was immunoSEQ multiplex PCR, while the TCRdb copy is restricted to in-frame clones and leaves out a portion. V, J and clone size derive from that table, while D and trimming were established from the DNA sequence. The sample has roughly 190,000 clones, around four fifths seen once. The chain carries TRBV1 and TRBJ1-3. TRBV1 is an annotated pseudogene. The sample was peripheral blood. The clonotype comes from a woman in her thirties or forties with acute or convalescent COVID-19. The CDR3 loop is CTSSPFPGGNTIYF. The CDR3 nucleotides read TGCACCAGCAGTCCCTTCCCGGGGGGAAACACCATATATTTT.